The sequence of this TCR beta chain was determined in a study of pediatric ulcerative colitis. Study-wide context: Disease was pancolitis in about 7 and left-sided in two, histology-confirmed.

Study conclusions and caveats: Two rectal CDR3 clonotypes occurred in all ulcerative colitis patients. Acute severe colitis showed lower rectal diversity from clonal expansions.

Measured with immunoSEQ multiplex PCR; TCRdb has only the in-frame clones, and not every one. The sample contains tens of thousands of clones, more than 65% of which appear only once. CDR1 and CDR2 (germline): SEHNR, FQNEAQ (reference sequence). V lost 1 base and J 9 bases, leaving 11 bases between the germline ends. The CDR3 runs to 13 residues. One to two pinch biopsies were taken from the rectum during colonoscopy. This clone was detected only a few times. The antigen is not known. This receptor was taken from a boy younger than 18 with severe ulcerative colitis. The material sequenced was gut tissue. The chain joins TRBV7-9 to TRBJ2-3; D unresolved. The CDR3 here is CASSLEWLDTQYF. CDR3 sequence (DNA): TGTGCCAGCAGCTTAGAATGGCTCGACACGCAGTATTTT. The variable domain in full, completed from reference TRBV7-9 and TRBJ2-3, reads DTGVSQNPRHKITKRGQNVTFRCDPISEHNRLYWYRQTLGQGPEFLTYFQNEAQLEKSRLLSDRFSAERPKGSFSTLEIQRTEQGDSAMYLCASSLEWLDTQYFGPGTRLTVL.